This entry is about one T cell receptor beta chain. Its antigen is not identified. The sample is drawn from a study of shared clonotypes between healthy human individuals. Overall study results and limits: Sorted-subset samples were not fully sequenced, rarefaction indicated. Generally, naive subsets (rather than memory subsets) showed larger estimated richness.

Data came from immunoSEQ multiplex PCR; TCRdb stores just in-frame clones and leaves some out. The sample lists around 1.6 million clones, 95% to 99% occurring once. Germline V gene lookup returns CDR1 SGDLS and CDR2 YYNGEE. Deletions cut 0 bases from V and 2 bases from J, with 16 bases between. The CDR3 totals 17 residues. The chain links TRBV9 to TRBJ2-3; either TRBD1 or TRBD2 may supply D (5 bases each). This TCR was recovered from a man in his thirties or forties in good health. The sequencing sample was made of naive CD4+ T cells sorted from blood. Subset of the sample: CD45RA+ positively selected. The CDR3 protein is CASSVETGTFPTDTQYF. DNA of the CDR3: TGTGCCAGCAGCGTAGAAACTGGGACGTTTCCCACAGATACGCAGTATTTT.